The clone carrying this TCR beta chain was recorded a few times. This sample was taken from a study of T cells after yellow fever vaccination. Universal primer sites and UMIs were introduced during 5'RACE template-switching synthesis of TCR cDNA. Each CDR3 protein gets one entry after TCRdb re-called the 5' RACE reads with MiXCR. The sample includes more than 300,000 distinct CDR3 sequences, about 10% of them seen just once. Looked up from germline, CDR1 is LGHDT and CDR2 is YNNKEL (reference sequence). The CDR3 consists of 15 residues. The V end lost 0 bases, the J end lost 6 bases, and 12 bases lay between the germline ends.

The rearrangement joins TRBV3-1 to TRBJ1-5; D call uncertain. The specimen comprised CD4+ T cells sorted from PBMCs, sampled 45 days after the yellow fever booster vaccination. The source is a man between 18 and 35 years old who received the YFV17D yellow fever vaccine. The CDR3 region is CASSQESTTTQPQHF. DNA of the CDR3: TGTGCCAGCAGCCAAGAAAGTACGACGACTCAGCCCCAGCATTTT. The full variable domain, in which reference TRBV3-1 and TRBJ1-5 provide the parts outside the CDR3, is DTAVSQTPKYLVTQMGNDKSIKCEQNLGHDTMYWYKQDSKKFLKIMFSYNNKELIINETVPNRFSPKSPDKAHLNLHINSLELGDSAVYFCASSQESTTTQPQHFGDGTRLSIL.